Below, 14 T cell receptor beta chains from the same sample are listed, as sequenced in a study of cytomegalovirus exposure and HLA in healthy donors. Primers for the PCR totalled 60 Vbeta and 13 Jbeta. Assay: immunoSEQ multiplex PCR; the TCRdb copy retains only in-frame clones and omits some. The sample has around 200,000 clones, 75% to 90% seen once. Sequenced sample: PBMCs. The source is a woman between 18 and 30 years old in good health and CMV-seronegative.

The chain couples TRBV29-1 to TRBJ2-2; D is undetermined. This CDR3 has 14 amino acids. CDR1 and CDR2 from the germline V gene are SQVTM and ANQGSEA. Trimming shortened V by 4 bases and J by 1 base, and 10 bases separated the two germline ends. The CDR3 region is CSVVIQLNTGELFF. The CDR3 region has the DNA TGCAGCGTTGTCATACAGTTGAACACCGGGGAGCTGTTTTTT.

This sequence joins TRBV9 and TRBJ2-7; TRBD2 matches 11 bases. Unmatched junction bases numbered 5, after V lost 0 bases and J lost 3 bases. Per the germline V gene, CDR1 is SGDLS and CDR2 is YYNGEE. The CDR3 is 16 amino acids. CDR3 nucleotides: TGTGCCAGCAGCGTAGAGGGCCTAGCGGGAGGCTACGAGCAGTACTTC. Translating gives CASSVEGLAGGYEQYF. Together with reference TRBV9 and TRBJ2-7, the CDR3 gives the full variable domain: DSGVTQTPKHLITATGQRVTLRCSPRSGDLSVYWYQQSLDQGLQFLIQYYNGEERAKGNILERFSAQQFPDLHSELNLSSLELGDSALYFCASSVEGLAGGYEQYFGPGTRLTVT.

V is TRBV4-2 and J is TRBJ2-5; 10 bases are a match to TRBD2. The germline CDR1 and CDR2 sequences are LGHNA and YNFKEQ. The J segment lost 4 bases and the V segment lost 0 bases, leaving 5 bases of the junction unmatched. This CDR3 has 16 residues. The CDR3 nucleotides are TGTGCCAGCAGCCAAGATCCGAGCGGGGGGGTAGAGACCCAGTACTTC. Its translation is CASSQDPSGGVETQYF.

Written as DNA, the CDR3 is TGTGCCAGCGGGAGCTTTCGAGGCTACACCTTC. It specifies CASGSFRGYTF. This chain joins TRBV28 and TRBJ1-2; D gene unclear. The CDR3 is 11 residues long. V was shortened by 8 bases and J by 8 bases, with 12 bases between the two germline ends. CDR1 and CDR2 (germline): MDHEN, SYDVKM.

This clone appeared once. The chain has TRBV21-1 and TRBJ2-1; the D call of TRBD1 is as the table states it, not checked on the DNA. TRBV21-1 is described as a pseudogene. The CDR3 runs 18 residues. For the CDR3, the DNA is TGTGCCAGCAGCAAAGCGCAGGTAGACAGGGGGGCCTACAATGAGCAGTTCTTC. Translation gives CASSKAQVDRGAYNEQFF.

This chain joins TRBV6-1 and TRBJ1-3; tentatively, D is TRBD1 (6 bases). With 6 bases removed from V and 0 bases from J, the gap between germline ends came to 9 bases. Germline V gene lookup returns CDR1 MNHNS and CDR2 SASEGT. The CDR3 is 14 residues long. The DNA of the CDR3 is TGTGCCAGCAGGCACAGGGACTCTGGAAACACCATATATTTT. Its protein is CASRHRDSGNTIYF.

The chain has TRBV2 and TRBJ2-5, with D uncertain. There are 12 residues in the CDR3. Deletions cut 7 bases from V and 5 bases from J, with 11 bases between. Germline CDR1 SNHLY, CDR2 FYNNEI. The CDR3 region has the DNA TGTGCCAGCACAAGCGAATGGGAGACCCAGTACTTC. This translates into CASTSEWETQYF.

The CDR3 DNA follows: TGTGCCAGCAGCTTAGACAGGGTAGCTTTCTTT. It encodes CASSLDRVAFF. V gene TRBV7-9 combines with J gene TRBJ1-1; maybe TRBD1 (6 bases). Trimming took off 1 base at V and 10 bases at J, with 7 bases between the two ends. CDR3 length equals 11 residues. The germline gives CDR1 SEHNR, CDR2 FQNEAQ (reference sequence). The entire variable domain, with the rest obtained from reference TRBV7-9 and TRBJ1-1, is as follows: DTGVSQNPRHKITKRGQNVTFRCDPISEHNRLYWYRQTLGQGPEFLTYFQNEAQLEKSRLLSDRFSAERPKGSFSTLEIQRTEQGDSAMYLCASSLDRVAFFGQGTRLTVV.

The chain uses TRBV28 and TRBJ2-1; TRBD2 matches at 11 bases. The germline V gene encodes CDR1 MDHEN and CDR2 SYDVKM. V was clipped by 0 bases and J by 8 bases; unmatched bases: 12. This CDR3 contains 18 residues. The CDR3 loop reads CASSLWGLAVSGLHEQFF. CDR3 sequence (DNA): TGTGCCAGCAGTTTATGGGGACTAGCGGTGTCGGGGTTACATGAGCAGTTCTTC.

The V gene is TRBV6-5, the J gene TRBJ1-4; 7 nucleotides line up with TRBD1. V lost 5 bases to trimming and J lost 0 bases; unmatched junction nucleotides: 3. Germline CDR1 and CDR2: MNHEY and SVGAGI. The CDR3 has 15 amino acids. The CDR3 DNA sequence: TGTGCCAGCAGTCAGAGGGGGCCAACTAATGAAAAACTGTTTTTT. Protein sequence: CASSQRGPTNEKLFF.

The rearrangement uses TRBV27 and TRBJ2-3; 7 bases are shared with TRBD2. The CDR3 runs 12 residues. Per germline, CDR1 MNHEY and CDR2 SMNVEV (reference sequence). The ends lost 5 bases at V and 8 bases at J; junction bases unmatched: 4. CDR3 coding DNA: TGTGCCAGCAGTCTCCCGGGAGGTACGCAGTATTTT. The encoded protein is CASSLPGGTQYF.

The V and J genes are TRBV11-2 and TRBJ2-3, with TRBD1 as a possible D gene (5 bases). The CDR3 length is 17 residues. The V end was cut by 5 bases, the J end by 0 bases, with 18 bases between. Germline assignment: CDR1 SGHAT and CDR2 FQNNGV. The CDR3 DNA is TGTGCCAGCAGCCTAACCTCGGACACCCTAAGCACAGATACGCAGTATTTT. The encoded protein is CASSLTSDTLSTDTQYF.

The chain employs TRBV10-3 and TRBJ2-7, with a weak D call TRBD1 (5 bases). This CDR3 is 13 amino acids long. CDR1 and CDR2 from the germline V gene are ENHRY and SYGVKD. V was clipped by 7 bases and J by 0 bases, with 10 bases between them. CDR3 region: CAIKPGPSYEQYF. DNA of the CDR3: TGTGCCATCAAACCAGGGCCCTCCTACGAGCAGTACTTC.

The gene calls are TRBV28 and TRBJ2-7; 10 bases align to TRBD1. Germline-derived CDR1 and CDR2 are MDHEN and SYDVKM. After removal of 6 bases from V and 3 bases from J, the junction contained 11 bases not matched to a gene. The CDR3 runs 16 residues. The chain's CDR3 is CASSAGQGNFGYEQYF. As DNA, the CDR3 is TGTGCCAGCAGCGCGGGACAGGGGAATTTCGGCTACGAGCAGTACTTC.